This TCR beta chain was recorded in a study of T-cell reconstitution after alpha-beta-depleted transplantation in children. Researchers prepared the TCRbeta library using unique molecular identifiers, the study reports. Via MiXCR, TCRdb re-called the PCR reads, giving one row per CDR3 protein. The sample records just over 200,000 distinct CDR3 sequences, approximately 8.4% being singletons. This clonotype was found many times. CDR1 is LNHNV, CDR2 YYDKDF, per germline (reference sequence). Trimming took off 0 bases at V and 2 bases at J, with 11 bases between the two ends. This CDR3 region has 15 residues.

The receptor comes from a male patient under 10 years old who had a stem cell transplant for acute myeloid leukemia, so the T cells may come from the graft donor. The input for sequencing was PBMCs, mostly from graft donor cells, taken 360 days after TCRalphabeta/CD19-depleted stem cell transplant. This chain uses TRBV15 with TRBJ2-7; perhaps TRBD2 as D (6 bases). The DNA for the CDR3 is TGTGCCACCAGCAGAGATACGGGAGTTGCCTACGAGCAGTACTTC. Its protein product is CATSRDTGVAYEQYF. The whole variable domain, filled in from reference TRBV15 and TRBJ2-7, reads DAMVIQNPRYQVTQFGKPVTLSCSQTLNHNVMYWYQQKSSQAPKLLFHYYDKDFNNEADTPDNFQSRRPNTSFCFLDIRSPGLGDTAMYLCATSRDTGVAYEQYFGPGTRLTVT.